Listed below are T cell receptor beta chains from one sample, sequenced in a study of OX40 agonist ivuxolimab in advanced cancers. Data came from immunoSEQ multiplex PCR; TCRdb stores just in-frame clones and leaves some out. The top ten clones hold roughly 1.1% of a sample with 82,000 or so clones, about 93% of them seen once. Sequencing was performed on CD4+ or CD8+ T cells sorted from blood, taken in a trial of the OX40 agonist ivuxolimab. The receptors stem from an adult with an advanced solid tumor such as melanoma, head and neck, liver or kidney cancer. Both conserved end residues are part of each CDR3. The D gene is left open where the match is weak. Some rows mark clone size as missing; the rest say once, few, many or name a class of expanded clone.

d_gene	j_gene	v_gene	abundance	CDR3aa	CDR3nt
-	TRBJ2-7	TRBV19	-	CASSDRHRPSYEQYF	TGTGCCAGTAGCGACAGGCACCGACCTTCCTACGAGCAGTACTTC
TRBD2	TRBJ2-7	TRBV10-1	-	CASIRLAVYEQYF	TGCGCCAGCATAAGACTAGCCGTATACGAGCAGTACTTC
-	TRBJ1-1	TRBV10-3	-	CAIRRDNLLTEAFF	TGTGCCATCAGAAGGGACAACCTACTCACTGAAGCTTTCTTT
-	TRBJ2-1	TRBV6-5	-	CASRKVTAYNEQFF	TGTGCCAGCAGAAAAGTGACAGCCTACAATGAGCAGTTCTTC
-	TRBJ2-5	TRBV10-3	-	CATLRGETQYF	TGTGCCACCCTACGGGGTGAGACCCAGTACTTC
-	TRBJ2-2	TRBV7-2	-	CASNQYGGDTGELFF	TGTGCCAGCAACCAATACGGGGGAGACACCGGGGAGCTGTTTTTT
-	TRBJ1-1	TRBV28	-	CASSFRETTEAFF	TGTGCCAGCAGTTTCAGGGAGACCACTGAAGCTTTCTTT
TRBD2	TRBJ2-1	TRBV28	-	CASSRWLLGRGFRKGPYNEQFF	TGTGCCAGCAGTCGCTGGCTTTTGGGGCGGGGGTTCCGGAAAGGGCCCTACAATGAGCAGTTCTTC
TRBD1	TRBJ1-2	TRBV29-1	-	CSINQGQGVGYTF	TGCAGCATCAATCAGGGACAGGGGGTGGGCTACACCTTC
-	TRBJ1-1	TRBV5-4	once	CASSLLVGNTEAFF	TGTGCCAGCAGCTTGTTGGTAGGAAACACTGAAGCTTTCTTT
-	TRBJ2-6	TRBV7-2	-	CASSLGIVPGANVLTF	TGTGCCAGCAGCTTAGGTATTGTACCTGGGGCCAACGTCCTGACTTTC
TRBD1	TRBJ2-5	TRBV7-9	few	CASSRGQGLLETQYF	TGTGCCAGCAGCCGGGGACAGGGTCTTCTAGAGACCCAGTACTTC
TRBD2	TRBJ2-3	TRBV27	-	CASNPSGSHADTQYF	TGTGCCAGCAACCCTAGCGGGAGTCATGCCGATACGCAGTATTTT
-	TRBJ2-7	TRBV4-2	-	CASSQTPGWDSYEQYF	TGTGCCAGCAGCCAAACACCGGGATGGGACTCCTACGAGCAGTACTTC
-	TRBJ2-2	TRBV7-2	-	CASSLEGRVSGELFF	TGTGCCAGCAGCTTAGAAGGCAGGGTGTCCGGGGAGCTGTTTTTT
-	TRBJ1-1	TRBV6-1	-	CASSEMVNTEAFF	TGTGCCAGCTCCGAGATGGTCAACACTGAAGCTTTCTTT
-	TRBJ1-3	TRBV25-1	-	CASSDGGVAGNTIYF	TGTGCCAGCAGTGATGGGGGGGTAGCTGGAAACACCATATATTTT
-	TRBJ2-1	TRBV5-3	-	CARNDGNNEQFF	TGTGCCAGAAACGACGGTAACAATGAGCAGTTCTTC
-	TRBJ2-7	TRBV28	-	CASSLGRAYEQYF	TGTGCCAGCAGTTTAGGCAGGGCCTACGAGCAGTACTTC
-	TRBJ1-6	TRBV6-5	-	CASRGPRGSPLHF	TGTGCCAGCAGGGGACCGCGGGGCTCACCCCTCCACTTT
-	TRBJ2-7	TRBV5-1	-	CASSLEGQLSSYEQYF	TGCGCCAGCAGCTTAGAAGGACAGCTGAGCTCCTACGAGCAGTACTTC
-	TRBJ2-7	TRBV7-9	-	CASSFGVEQYF	TGTGCCAGCAGCTTCGGGGTGGAGCAGTACTTC
TRBD1	TRBJ2-5	TRBV10-1	-	CASSGPGQGGETQYF	TGCGCCAGCAGTGGACCGGGACAGGGAGGGGAGACCCAGTACTTC
-	TRBJ2-1	TRBV30	-	CAWSVSMGEQFF	TGTGCCTGGAGTGTATCAATGGGTGAGCAGTTCTTC
-	TRBJ1-1	TRBV10-3	-	CATTGLGVGGLTEAFF	TGTGCCACCACGGGACTAGGGGTTGGGGGCCTCACTGAAGCTTTCTTT
-	TRBJ1-2	TRBV9	-	CASSARGGAPYGYTF	TGTGCCAGCAGCGCCCGAGGAGGGGCCCCTTATGGCTACACCTTC
-	TRBJ2-1	TRBV18	-	CASSPGVTALDEQFF	TGTGCCAGCTCACCAGGGGTGACTGCTTTAGATGAGCAGTTCTTC
TRBD2	TRBJ2-3	TRBV6-5	once	CASSYSASGLTDTQYF	TGTGCCAGCAGTTACTCGGCTAGCGGGCTCACAGATACGCAGTATTTT
-	TRBJ2-7	TRBV7-2	-	CASSEGGGPYEQYF	TGTGCCAGCAGCGAGGGTGGCGGCCCCTACGAGCAGTACTTC
-	TRBJ2-4	TRBV19	-	CASRGVGTGAKNIQYF	TGTGCCAGTAGGGGCGTGGGTACCGGGGCCAAAAACATTCAGTACTTC
-	TRBJ2-3	TRBV5-1	few	CASSFLPLILRDRSTDTQYF	TGCGCCAGCAGCTTCCTACCCCTTATCCTCCGAGACAGGAGCACAGATACGCAGTATTTT
-	TRBJ2-7	TRBV5-1	-	CASSWPGYEQYF	TGCGCCAGCAGCTGGCCGGGATACGAGCAGTACTTC
-	TRBJ1-2	TRBV27	-	CASRRGSDGYTF	TGTGCCAGCAGGAGGGGATCGGATGGCTACACCTTC
-	TRBJ2-2	TRBV19	-	CASSAGPNTGELFF	TGTGCCAGTAGCGCCGGGCCCAACACCGGGGAGCTGTTTTTT
-	TRBJ1-2	TRBV7-9	-	CASSLNTDGYTF	TGTGCCAGCAGCTTAAATACAGATGGCTACACCTTC
-	TRBJ2-7	TRBV21-1	-	CATQRDRTFPPYEQYF	TGTGCCACCCAAAGGGATCGGACCTTCCCCCCCTACGAGCAGTACTTC
TRBD1	TRBJ1-2	TRBV5-6	once	CASSSWAQGTRGYTF	TGTGCCAGCAGCTCCTGGGCACAGGGGACCAGAGGCTACACCTTC
-	TRBJ1-4	TRBV6-5	-	CASSYSHNGNEKLFF	TGTGCCAGCAGTTACTCCCACAACGGGAATGAAAAACTGTTTTTT
-	TRBJ2-7	TRBV18	-	CASSPGLTLAGEQYF	TGTGCCAGCTCACCCGGACTGACCTTGGCAGGCGAGCAGTACTTC
TRBD1	TRBJ1-3	TRBV6-6	-	CASRPQGEGNTIYF	TGTGCCAGCAGGCCCCAGGGGGAAGGAAACACCATATATTTT
-	TRBJ1-4	TRBV6-1	once	CASSGGSLEKLFF	TGTGCCAGCAGTGGGGGCTCCCTTGAAAAACTGTTTTTT
-	TRBJ2-3	TRBV6-6	-	CASSYVRDTQYF	TGTGCCAGCAGTTACGTGAGGGATACGCAGTATTTT
TRBD2	TRBJ2-7	TRBV10-2	-	CASRTSGNSYEQYF	TGCGCCAGCAGGACTAGCGGGAACTCCTACGAGCAGTACTTC
-	TRBJ2-7	TRBV7-7	-	CASSLAAGQREQYF	TGTGCTAGCAGCTTAGCGGCCGGTCAAAGGGAGCAGTACTTC
-	TRBJ1-4	TRBV7-9	-	CASSSSEFSGLKKLFF	TGTGCCAGCAGCTCTTCCGAGTTTTCGGGCTTAAAAAAACTGTTTTTT
TRBD1	TRBJ2-5	TRBV11-3	-	CASSSDRVQETQYF	TGTGCCAGCAGTTCTGACAGGGTCCAAGAGACCCAGTACTTC
-	TRBJ1-1	TRBV5-1	-	CASMATGSNTEAFF	TGCGCCAGCATGGCTACAGGCTCGAACACTGAAGCTTTCTTT
-	TRBJ1-1	TRBV2	once	CARQRAWNTEAFF	TGTGCCAGACAGAGAGCCTGGAACACTGAAGCTTTCTTT
-	TRBJ1-1	TRBV10-3	-	CAIRNSMTGSTEAFF	TGTGCCATCAGGAATTCTATGACGGGGAGCACTGAAGCTTTCTTT
-	TRBJ2-7	TRBV28	-	CASSSGQANYEQYF	TGTGCCAGCTCTTCAGGACAAGCTAACTACGAGCAGTACTTC
-	TRBJ2-7	TRBV28	-	CASSSSPRVIPVFEQYF	TGTGCCAGCAGTTCCTCCCCCAGGGTGATCCCGGTGTTCGAGCAGTACTTC
-	TRBJ2-6	TRBV7-2	-	CASSWGLAGQTGANVLTF	TGTGCCAGCAGCTGGGGGTTAGCGGGACAGACTGGGGCCAACGTCCTGACTTTC
-	TRBJ2-7	TRBV28	-	CASSPRQSYEQYF	TGTGCCAGCAGCCCAAGACAAAGCTACGAGCAGTACTTC
-	TRBJ1-2	TRBV6-6	-	CASSSQDYGYTF	TGTGCCAGCAGCAGCCAGGATTATGGCTACACCTTC
-	TRBJ2-1	TRBV15	-	CATSRAQGDLFF	TGTGCCACCAGCAGAGCCCAGGGAGATCTGTTCTTC
TRBD2	TRBJ2-5	TRBV28	-	CASSSLAVQETQYF	TGTGCCAGCAGTTCGCTAGCGGTGCAAGAGACCCAGTACTTC
TRBD1	TRBJ2-4	TRBV4-1	-	CASSHSGTDPKNIQYF	TGCGCCAGCAGCCACTCAGGGACAGACCCCAAAAACATTCAGTACTTC
-	TRBJ1-2	TRBV2	-	CASNSGMRDGYTF	TGTGCCAGCAACAGCGGGATGAGGGATGGCTACACCTTC
TRBD1	TRBJ1-5	TRBV18	once	CASSPPDRGNQPQHF	TGTGCCAGCTCGCCCCCGGACAGGGGCAATCAGCCCCAGCATTTT
TRBD1	TRBJ1-1	TRBV6-5	-	CASSYSDRGSTEAFF	TGTGCCAGCAGTTACTCGGACAGGGGAAGCACTGAAGCTTTCTTT